Below are 30 T cell receptor beta chains sequenced from a single sample in a study of blood T cells in healthy people across ages. Primers used in a second PCR of roughly 6 to 12 cycles were a sample-barcoded 5' primer and a J-beta primer mix. One entry per CDR3 protein, called by TCRdb with MiXCR from the 5' RACE reads. Of some 670,000 distinct CDR3 sequences in the sample, 52% were seen once. The sequencing sample was made of blood. These receptors were obtained from a woman at least 80 years old in good health.

The chain couples TRBV9 to TRBJ2-5; 8 bases fit TRBD1. Judging by the DNA end, TRBJ2-7 fits better; the J call may be wrong. Germline CDR1 SGDLS, CDR2 YYNGEE. The CDR3 spans 13 residues. The DNA of the CDR3 is TGTGCCAGCAGTGCCAGGGGGCAATACGAGCAGTACTTC. Amino acid sequence: CASSARGQYEQYF.

J is TRBJ2-2 and V is TRBV7-2; 9 nucleotides line up with TRBD2. This CDR3 has 15 residues. V lost 9 bases and J lost 8; bases outside the gene matches: 13. Germline V gene sequence: CDR1 SGHTA, CDR2 FQGNSA. The CDR3, as DNA: TGTGCCAGTAACCGGGCTAGCGGGGTTGAGGGGGAGCTGTTTTTT. This sequence encodes CASNRASGVEGELFF.

This clonotype was counted many times. The J gene is TRBJ2-7, the V gene TRBV20-1; D might be TRBD2 (5 bases). Germline V gives CDR1 DFQATT, CDR2 SNEGSKA (reference sequence). Trimming removed 2 bases from V and 0 bases from J, with 11 bases in between. The CDR3 spans 14 residues. The CDR3 loop reads CSARRGSGSYEQYF. The CDR3 nucleotides read TGCAGTGCTAGACGAGGGTCGGGCTCCTACGAGCAGTACTTC.

Note on this clonotype: Just one base apart from a much larger clone, this may be a read error. The chain is built from TRBV6-6 and TRBJ2-5; D perhaps matches TRBD1 (6 bases). Per germline, CDR1 MNHNY and CDR2 SVGAGI (reference sequence). Trimming removed 4 bases from V and 11 bases from J, with 17 bases in between. The CDR3 loop spans 13 amino acids. The CDR3 sequence: CASSSTGLAEQYF. In DNA form, the CDR3 reads TGTGCCAGCAGTTCCACAGGGCTCGCTGAGCAGTACTTC.

Note on this clonotype: This may arise from a read error, as a much more abundant clone is one base away. The rearrangement uses TRBV12-3 or TRBV12-4 and TRBJ2-3; D not certain. Trimming left V 6 bases short and J 4 bases short, with 8 bases between. CDR3 length: 12 residues. CDR3 protein: CASRLNADTQYF. DNA for the CDR3: TGTGCCAGCAGATTAAACGCAGATACGCAGTATTTT.

This chain joins TRBV7-2 and TRBJ2-7, with 11 bases matching TRBD2. Per germline, CDR1 SGHTA and CDR2 FQGNSA. The CDR3 runs 19 residues. Losses at the gene ends were 2 bases for V and 7 bases for J; bases not matched to a gene: 19. This CDR3 reads CASSLSHIVQLAGEFEQYF. DNA for the CDR3: TGTGCCAGCAGCTTATCCCACATTGTCCAACTAGCGGGAGAGTTTGAGCAGTACTTC.

This rearrangement joins TRBV2 to TRBJ2-5; D is perhaps TRBD2 (6 bases). The germline gives CDR1 SNHLY, CDR2 FYNNEI. The CDR3 is 17 amino acids. Trimming removed 9 bases at V and 5 bases at J, with 28 bases between. CDR3 nucleotides: TGTGCCAGTGCCCTAACTCCCCGGGTCGGGGGAGTGGAGACCCAGTACTTC. Amino acid sequence: CASALTPRVGGVETQYF. Variable domain in full (rest from reference TRBV2 and TRBJ2-5): EPEVTQTPSHQVTQMGQEVILRCVPISNHLYFYWYRQILGQKVEFLVSFYNNEISEKSEIFDDQFSVERPDGSNFTLKIRSTKLEDSAMYFCASALTPRVGGVETQYFGPGTRLLVL.

About this clonotype itself: The junction does not match germline at one end; this may be a read error. V gene TRBV20-1 combines with J gene TRBJ2-1; tentatively, D is TRBD2 (5 bases). This CDR3 has 14 residues. CDR1 and CDR2 (germline): DFQATT, SNEGSKA (reference sequence). CDR3 coding DNA: TGCAGTACTAGTTATGGGGTTTCCTACAATGAGCAGTTCTTC. Amino acid sequence: CSTSYGVSYNEQFF.

CDR3 sequence (DNA): TGTGCCAGCAGCTTGGCCGGGACAGGGGATGATGAGCAGTTCTTC. Translating gives CASSLAGTGDDEQFF. The chain is built from TRBV7-7 and TRBJ2-1; 10 bases fit TRBD1. Trimming removed 3 bases from V and 8 bases from J; junction bases left unmatched: 7. Germline V lookup: CDR1 SSHAT, CDR2 FNYEAQ (reference sequence). This CDR3 is built from 15 residues.

In regard to this clonotype: One end of the junction varies from germline; a read error may be responsible. This chain uses TRBV7-2 with TRBJ2-3, with D uncertain. This CDR3 contains 17 residues. The germline V gene encodes CDR1 SGHTA and CDR2 FQGNSA. The CDR3 sequence: CVSSLVSSAPSTDTQYF. The CDR3 nucleotides read TGTGTCAGCAGCTTAGTTTCCAGCGCACCTAGCACAGATACGCAGTATTTT.

This clonotype was picked up many times. The chain uses TRBV7-2 and TRBJ1-4; D not resolved. The V end was cut by 1 base, the J end by 10 bases, with 16 bases between. This CDR3 region has 15 residues. Germline V lookup: CDR1 SGHTA, CDR2 FQGNSA. The CDR3 DNA sequence: TGTGCCAGCAGCTTAGTAAGGGCCAGAGAAGGAAAACTGTTTTTT. Translated: CASSLVRAREGKLFF.

V gene TRBV29-1 combines with J gene TRBJ2-3; D is unclear. The CDR3 contains 11 residues. Between the trimmed V and J ends, which lost 7 bases and 6 bases, there was a span of 11 bases. Per the germline V gene, CDR1 is SQVTM and CDR2 is ANQGSEA. CDR3 in amino acids: CSARMGDTQYF. In nucleotides, the CDR3 is TGCAGCGCCCGGATGGGGGATACGCAGTATTTT.

The rearrangement joins TRBV10-3 to TRBJ2-1; the D call may be TRBD1 or TRBD2 (5 bases each). Per germline, CDR1 ENHRY and CDR2 SYGVKD. The CDR3 length is 11 residues. Deletions cut 3 bases from V and 13 bases from J, with 10 bases between. The CDR3 reads CAISEGTGQFF. The CDR3, as DNA: TGTGCCATCAGTGAAGGGACCGGACAGTTCTTC.

The chain combines TRBV18 with TRBJ2-7; D is ambiguous. The CDR3 sequence is 13 residues long. Germline V gene data show CDR1 as KGHSH and CDR2 as LQKENI. Trimming removed 6 bases at V and 0 bases at J, with 9 bases between. DNA of the CDR3: TGTGCCAGCTCCCGCTCAGGCTCCTACGAGCAGTACTTC. It encodes CASSRSGSYEQYF.

This chain joins TRBV3-1 and TRBJ2-1; 8 nucleotides match TRBD2. CDR1 and CDR2 (germline): LGHDT, YNNKEL (reference sequence). V lost 5 bases to trimming and J lost 7 bases; unmatched junction nucleotides: 16. The CDR3 is made up of 17 amino acids. CDR3 loop: CASSDQRGGAGGNEQFF. DNA for the CDR3: TGTGCCAGCAGCGACCAGCGTGGGGGGGCGGGAGGTAATGAGCAGTTCTTC.

This clonotype has a count of ten or more. The chain recombines TRBV12-3 or TRBV12-4 with TRBJ2-2, with a tentative D call TRBD1 (5 bases). The CDR3 is 13 residues long. V was trimmed by 5 bases and J by 5 bases, leaving 9 bases between them. The CDR3 sequence: CASSLRGTGELFF. CDR3 nucleotide sequence: TGTGCCAGCAGTCTTAGGGGTACCGGGGAGCTGTTTTTT.

This clonotype was seen many times. V is TRBV20-1 and J is TRBJ2-7; the match to TRBD1 covers 8 bases. J was trimmed by 5 bases and V by 3 bases; bases with no gene match: 9. The CDR3 consists of 14 residues. Germline CDR1 is DFQATT and CDR2 is SNEGSKA (reference sequence). CDR3: CSASTGQGTHEQYF. The CDR3 coding sequence is TGCAGTGCTAGTACAGGACAGGGTACTCACGAGCAGTACTTC.

V is TRBV5-6 and J is TRBJ1-2, with D possibly being TRBD1 (6 bases). The CDR3 spans 15 residues. Trimming left V 3 bases short and J 8 bases short, with 20 bases between. Germline CDR1 SGHDT, CDR2 YYEEEE. The DNA of the CDR3 is TGTGCCAGCAGCTCACGACAGGCCGGAACTGGGGGCTACACCTTC. As protein: CASSSRQAGTGGYTF.

The DNA for the CDR3 is TGCAGTGCTCCTAGCGGTATCTCCTACGAGCAGTACTTC. Translating it yields CSAPSGISYEQYF. The chain uses TRBV20-1 and TRBJ2-4, with 7 bases that match TRBD2. TRBJ2-7 matches the DNA end more closely, so the J call is doubtful. The germline V gene encodes CDR1 DFQATT and CDR2 SNEGSKA (reference sequence). The CDR3 runs to 13 residues.

This rearrangement joins TRBV3-1 to TRBJ1-2; 11 bases map to TRBD1. Germline trimming cut 0 bases from V and 7 bases from J; bases unmatched to any gene: 7. CDR3 length: 16 amino acids. In germline, CDR1 is LGHDT, CDR2 YNNKEL (reference sequence). The CDR3 region is CASSQDVGQGALGYTF. The CDR3 DNA reads as TGTGCCAGCAGCCAAGACGTTGGACAGGGGGCGCTTGGCTACACCTTC.

Note on this clonotype: This may arise from a read error, as a much more abundant clone is one base away. The chain is built from TRBV10-3 and TRBJ2-1; D perhaps matches TRBD2 (6 bases). Germline CDR1 and CDR2: ENHRY and SYGVKD. This CDR3 region has 15 residues. V shed 5 bases and J shed 2 bases, with 13 bases lying between them. CDR3 bases: TGTGCCATCAGTTCGGGTCTAGCGACCTACAATGAGCAGTTCTTC. Encoded protein: CAISSGLATYNEQFF.

The chain couples TRBV5-1 to TRBJ1-2; possible D gene TRBD1, 5 bases. The CDR3 length is 14 residues. Trimming removed 2 bases at V and 0 bases at J, with 8 bases between. CDR1 is SGHRS and CDR2 is YFSETQ in the germline V gene. The CDR3 nucleotides read TGCGCCAGCAGCTTACAGACAGCTAACTATGGCTACACCTTC. Protein sequence: CASSLQTANYGYTF. The full variable domain, rest sourced from reference TRBV5-1 and TRBJ1-2, is KAGVTQTPRYLIKTRGQQVTLSCSPISGHRSVSWYQQTPGQGLQFLFEYFSETQRNKGNFPGRFSGRQFSNSRSEMNVSTLELGDSALYLCASSLQTANYGYTFGSGTRLTVV.

V and J are TRBV5-1 and TRBJ2-7, with 7 nucleotides matching TRBD1. This CDR3 comprises 16 residues. CDR1 and CDR2 from the germline V gene are SGHRS and YFSETQ. Trimming took 4 bases from V and 2 from J; bases not matched to a gene: 12. CDR3 coding DNA: TGCGCCAGCAGCACGACCCCGGGACAGCCCCCCTACGAGCAGTACTTC. Amino acids: CASSTTPGQPPYEQYF.

V gene TRBV12-3 or TRBV12-4 combines with J gene TRBJ2-1; unclear D gene. There are 10 residues in the CDR3. Trimming left V 1 base short and J 9 bases short, with 1 base between. CDR3: CASSLVEQFF. As DNA, the CDR3 is TGTGCCAGCAGTTTAGTTGAGCAGTTCTTC.

The table lists this clonotype with a few counts. Being one base from a much bigger clone, this may be a read error. This rearrangement joins TRBV29-1 to TRBJ2-1; D call uncertain. Near its end, the DNA agrees better with TRBJ2-7, so the J call may be wrong. The germline gives CDR1 SQVTM, CDR2 ANQGSEA. The CDR3 is made up of 13 amino acids. CDR3 loop: CSVDRITYNEQYF. CDR3 DNA sequence: TGCAGCGTTGATAGGATCACCTACAATGAGCAGTACTTC.

The chain recombines TRBV20-1 with TRBJ2-7, with TRBD1 identical over 9 bases. Trimming removed 6 bases from V and 5 bases from J; junction bases left unmatched: 11. The CDR3 runs 14 residues. Per the germline V gene, CDR1 is DFQATT and CDR2 is SNEGSKA (reference sequence). CDR3 DNA sequence: TGCAGTGCACCCCGGTCGGGACAGGGCCACGAGCAGTACTTC. Translating it yields CSAPRSGQGHEQYF.

This clonotype was recorded a few times. The germline gene is not matched at one end of the junction; a read error may be the cause. The chain uses TRBV20-1 and TRBJ2-2; D may be TRBD2 (5 bases). Germline V gene data show CDR1 as DFQATT and CDR2 as SNEGSKA (reference sequence). The length of the CDR3 is 15 residues. The CDR3 loop reads CSTRDSGRNTGELFF. The CDR3 DNA is TGCAGTACTAGAGACTCTGGGAGGAACACCGGGGAGCTGTTTTTT.

This clonotype was detected only once. DNA for the CDR3: TGCAGCGTTACGAGGGGGGCAACTAATGAAAAACTGTTTTTT. Protein sequence: CSVTRGATNEKLFF. This chain links TRBV29-1 with TRBJ1-4, with D possibly being TRBD1 (6 bases). Germline CDR1 is SQVTM and CDR2 is ANQGSEA. The CDR3 spans 14 residues. V lost 5 bases, J lost 0 bases, and 10 bases lay in between. The entire variable domain, with the rest obtained from reference TRBV29-1 and TRBJ1-4, is as follows: SAVISQKPSRDICQRGTSLTIQCQVDSQVTMMFWYRQQPGQSLTLIATANQGSEATYESGFVIDKFPISRPNLTFSTLTVSNMSPEDSSIYLCSVTRGATNEKLFFGSGTQLSVL.

The table lists this clonotype with many counts. This chain uses TRBV5-1 with TRBJ1-2; a possible D gene is TRBD1 (6 bases). The CDR3 totals 15 residues. V gave up 3 bases and J gave up 2 bases, with 14 bases separating them. Germline CDR1 and CDR2: SGHRS and YFSETQ. The CDR3 DNA follows: TGCGCCAGCAGCTCTGGACAGCTTCTAAACTATGGCTACACCTTC. Protein product: CASSSGQLLNYGYTF.

Many counts were recorded for this clonotype. The chain uses TRBV5-1 and TRBJ2-4, with no clear D. This CDR3 is built from 15 residues. CDR1 SGHRS and CDR2 YFSETQ come from the germline V gene. The V end was cut by 0 bases, the J end by 0 bases, with 7 bases between. The chain's CDR3 is CASSLDSGAKNIQYF. The CDR3 DNA reads as TGCGCCAGCAGCTTGGATTCGGGAGCCAAAAACATTCAGTACTTC. Complete variable domain (other parts from reference TRBV5-1 and TRBJ2-4): KAGVTQTPRYLIKTRGQQVTLSCSPISGHRSVSWYQQTPGQGLQFLFEYFSETQRNKGNFPGRFSGRQFSNSRSEMNVSTLELGDSALYLCASSLDSGAKNIQYFGAGTRLSVL.